This T cell receptor beta chain was recorded in a study of human T cells and chemical hapten exposure. Time point: patch test 1, 2 weeks after DPC sensitization. Regarding treatment: therapeutic diphenylcyclopropenone sensitization with weekly scalp DPC. Via MiXCR, TCRdb re-called the RACE reads, giving one row per CDR3 protein. In the table there are just under 350,000 distinct CDR3 sequences, under 8% of which are singletons. V dropped 6 bases and J dropped 2; count of bases not matched to a gene: 6. Germline V gene data show CDR1 as SNHLY and CDR2 as FYNNEI. This CDR3 comprises 15 residues. The receptor's source is a woman between 18 and 29 years old with alopecia areata. Some clones in this sample may be carry-over from other donors' samples. The gene calls are TRBV2 and TRBJ2-1; 8 bases match TRBD1. Sequencing used whole blood, obtained in connection with sensitization to the hapten diphenylcyclopropenone (DPC). CDR3: CASRVGQGTYNEQFF. The DNA of the CDR3 is TGTGCCAGCAGAGTAGGACAGGGCACCTACAATGAGCAGTTCTTC.